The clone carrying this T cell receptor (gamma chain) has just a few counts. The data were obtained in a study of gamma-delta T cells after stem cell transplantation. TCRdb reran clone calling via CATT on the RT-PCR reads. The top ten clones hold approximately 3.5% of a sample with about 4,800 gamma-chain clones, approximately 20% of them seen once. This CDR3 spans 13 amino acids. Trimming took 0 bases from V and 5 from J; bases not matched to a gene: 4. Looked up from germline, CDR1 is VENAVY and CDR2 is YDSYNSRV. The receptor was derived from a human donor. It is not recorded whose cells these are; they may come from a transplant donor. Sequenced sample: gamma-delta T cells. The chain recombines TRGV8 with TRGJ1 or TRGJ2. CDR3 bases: TGTGCCACCTGGGATAGGCGGAATTATAAGAAACTCTTT. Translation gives CATWDRRNYKKLF.